These 5 T cell receptor beta chains originate from one sample sequenced in a study of neurological immune-mediated disorders. TCRdb re-called the 5' RACE reads through MiXCR, storing one row per CDR3 protein. The data hold approximately 85,000 distinct CDR3 sequences, with under 15% observed a single time. Time point here: longitudinal time-point 2. The sequencing input was PBMCs. The receptors derive from a female donor with HTLV-1-associated myelopathy (HAM/TSP).

This clonotype showed up many times. The chain recombines TRBV7-9 with TRBJ1-1, with D maybe TRBD1 (6 bases). This CDR3 spans 16 amino acids. Germline CDR1 is SEHNR and CDR2 is FQNEAQ (reference sequence). The ends were cut back, 3 bases at V and 8 bases at J, with 22 bases in the middle. The CDR3 is CASSLGVGGPGAEAFF. In DNA form, the CDR3 reads TGTGCCAGCAGCTTGGGGGTAGGGGGTCCCGGCGCCGAAGCTTTCTTT.

The sample holds many counts of this clonotype. V gene TRBV5-1 combines with J gene TRBJ1-2; TRBD1 matches at 9 bases. J gave up 8 bases and V 1 base, and 6 bases lay outside the gene matches. Germline CDR1 is SGHRS and CDR2 is YFSETQ. The CDR3 is 14 residues long. CDR3 sequence (DNA): TGCGCCAGCAGCTTGTCCACAGGGGGCAGCGGCTACACCTTC. Its protein product is CASSLSTGGSGYTF.

This clonotype was seen ten or more times. The V gene is TRBV20-1, the J gene TRBJ2-1; 8 bases map to TRBD2. This CDR3 region has 14 residues. J was trimmed by 3 bases and V by 6 bases; bases with no gene match: 7. The germline V gene has CDR1 DFQATT and CDR2 SNEGSKA (reference sequence). The CDR3 DNA sequence: TGCAGTGCCCGTCGGGGGGGCGACTACAATGAGCAGTTCTTC. It codes for CSARRGGDYNEQFF.

This clonotype has a count of ten or more. The V and J genes are TRBV9 and TRBJ2-1; possibly TRBD1 for D (5 bases). Germline CDR1 reads SGDLS; CDR2 reads YYNGEE. The CDR3 extends over 13 amino acids. Trimming pared 5 bases from V and 5 bases from J, leaving 11 bases between. The CDR3 sequence is CASRGGADNEQFF. DNA of the CDR3: TGTGCCAGCAGAGGTGGGGCCGACAATGAGCAGTTCTTC.

This clonotype was observed at least ten times. The V and J genes are TRBV10-3 and TRBJ2-3, with D perhaps matching TRBD1 or TRBD2 (6 bases each). V shed 9 bases and J shed 2 bases, with 18 bases lying between them. There are 15 residues in the CDR3. The germline gives CDR1 ENHRY, CDR2 SYGVKD. CDR3 sequence (DNA): TGTGCCATGGGGGCGGGGACGGGAAACACAGATACGCAGTATTTT. Translating gives CAMGAGTGNTDTQYF.